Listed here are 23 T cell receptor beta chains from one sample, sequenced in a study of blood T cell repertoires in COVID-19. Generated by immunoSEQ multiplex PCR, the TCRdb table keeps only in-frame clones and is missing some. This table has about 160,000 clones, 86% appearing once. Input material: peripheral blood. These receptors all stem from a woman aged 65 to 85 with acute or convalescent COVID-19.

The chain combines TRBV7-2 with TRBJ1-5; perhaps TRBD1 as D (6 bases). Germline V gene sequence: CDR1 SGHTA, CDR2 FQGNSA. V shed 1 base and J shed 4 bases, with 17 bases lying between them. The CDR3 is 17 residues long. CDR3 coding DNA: TGTGCCAGCAGCTTAGGTGGCGGACAGTTAAAGAATCAGCCCCAGCATTTT. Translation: CASSLGGGQLKNQPQHF.

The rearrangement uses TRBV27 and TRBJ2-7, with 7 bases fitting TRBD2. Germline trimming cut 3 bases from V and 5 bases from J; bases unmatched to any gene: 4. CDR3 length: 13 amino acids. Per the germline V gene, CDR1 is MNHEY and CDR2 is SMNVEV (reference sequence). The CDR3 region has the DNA TGTGCCAGCAGTTTCTGGGGGGGTGACGAGCAGTACTTC. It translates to CASSFWGGDEQYF.

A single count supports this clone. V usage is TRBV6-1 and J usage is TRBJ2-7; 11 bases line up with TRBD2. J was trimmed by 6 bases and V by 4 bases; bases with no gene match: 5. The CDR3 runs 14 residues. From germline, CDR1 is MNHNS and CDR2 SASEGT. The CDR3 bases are TGTGCCAGCAGTGTAGCGGGAGGGCCTTTCGAGCAGTACTTC. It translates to CASSVAGGPFEQYF.

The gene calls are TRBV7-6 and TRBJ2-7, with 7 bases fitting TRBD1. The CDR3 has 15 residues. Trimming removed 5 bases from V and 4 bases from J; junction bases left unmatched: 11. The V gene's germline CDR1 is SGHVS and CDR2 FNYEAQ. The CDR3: CASSAIGGSTYEQYF. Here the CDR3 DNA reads TGTGCCAGCAGCGCGATAGGGGGCAGCACTTACGAGCAGTACTTC.

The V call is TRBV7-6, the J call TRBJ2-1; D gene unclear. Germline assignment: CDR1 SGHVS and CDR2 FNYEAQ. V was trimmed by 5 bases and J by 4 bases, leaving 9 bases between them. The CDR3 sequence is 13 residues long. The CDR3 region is CASSQTGYNEQFF. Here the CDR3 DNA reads TGTGCCAGCAGCCAAACGGGTTACAATGAGCAGTTCTTC.

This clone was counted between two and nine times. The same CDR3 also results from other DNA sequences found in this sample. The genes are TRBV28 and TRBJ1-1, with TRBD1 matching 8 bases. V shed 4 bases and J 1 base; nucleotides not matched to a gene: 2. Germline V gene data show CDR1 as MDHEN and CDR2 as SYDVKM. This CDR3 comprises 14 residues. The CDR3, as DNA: TGTGCCAGCAGTTCAGGACAGGGGAACACTGAAGCTTTCTTT. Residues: CASSSGQGNTEAFF. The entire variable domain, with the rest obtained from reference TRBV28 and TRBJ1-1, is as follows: DVKVTQSSRYLVKRTGEKVFLECVQDMDHENMFWYRQDPGLGLRLIYFSYDVKMKEKGDIPEGYSVSREKKERFSLILESASTNQTSMYLCASSSGQGNTEAFFGQGTRLTVV.

As DNA, the CDR3 is TGTGCCAGCAGCCCGACAGGCTCAGGGGAAAAACTGTTTTTT. Translated, it gives CASSPTGSGEKLFF. This chain connects TRBV9 to TRBJ1-4; possible D gene TRBD1, 6 bases. V was pared by 4 bases and J by 8 bases, with 15 bases between. The CDR3 totals 14 residues. Germline V gene sequence: CDR1 SGDLS, CDR2 YYNGEE.

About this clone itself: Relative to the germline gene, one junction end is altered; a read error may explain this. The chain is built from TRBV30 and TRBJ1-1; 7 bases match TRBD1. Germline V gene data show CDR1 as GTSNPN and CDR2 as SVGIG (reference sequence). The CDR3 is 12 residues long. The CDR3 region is CAWSVEFPGQVF. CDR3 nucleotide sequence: TGTGCCTGGAGTGTAGAGTTCCCCGGACAGGTGTTT.

CDR3 region: CASSRGQGYFTEAFF. The CDR3 region has the DNA TGTGCCAGCAGCCGCGGACAGGGGTATTTCACTGAAGCTTTCTTT. The rearrangement joins TRBV3-1 (or the pseudogene TRBV3-2) to TRBJ1-1; TRBD1 matches 9 bases. The CDR3 is made up of 15 amino acids. The germline V gene encodes CDR1 LGHDT and CDR2 YNNKEL (reference sequence). With V trimmed by 4 bases and J by 4 bases, 7 bases remained unmatched.

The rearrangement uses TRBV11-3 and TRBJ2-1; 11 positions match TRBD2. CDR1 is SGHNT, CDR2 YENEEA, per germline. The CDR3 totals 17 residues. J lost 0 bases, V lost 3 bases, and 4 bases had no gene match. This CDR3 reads CASSLGTSGSSYNEQFF. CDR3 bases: TGTGCCAGCAGCTTGGGGACTAGCGGCAGCTCCTACAATGAGCAGTTCTTC.

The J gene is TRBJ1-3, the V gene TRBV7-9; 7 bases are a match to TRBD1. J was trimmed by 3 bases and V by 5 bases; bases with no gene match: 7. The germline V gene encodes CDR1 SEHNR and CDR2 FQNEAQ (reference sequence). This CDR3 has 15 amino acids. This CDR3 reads CASSHEQGFGNTIYF. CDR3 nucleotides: TGTGCCAGCAGCCATGAACAGGGGTTTGGAAACACCATATATTTT.

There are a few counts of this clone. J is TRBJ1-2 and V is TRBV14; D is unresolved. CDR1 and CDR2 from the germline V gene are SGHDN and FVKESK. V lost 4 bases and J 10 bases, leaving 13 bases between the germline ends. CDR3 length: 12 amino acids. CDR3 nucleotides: TGTGCCAGCAGCCGAGGTAGCTTCCCCTACACCTTC. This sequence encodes CASSRGSFPYTF.

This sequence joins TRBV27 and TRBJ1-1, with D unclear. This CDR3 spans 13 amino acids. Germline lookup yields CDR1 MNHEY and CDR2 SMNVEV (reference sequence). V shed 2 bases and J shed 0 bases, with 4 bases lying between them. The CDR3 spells CASSLTVNTEAFF. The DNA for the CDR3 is TGTGCCAGCAGTTTAACGGTGAACACTGAAGCTTTCTTT.

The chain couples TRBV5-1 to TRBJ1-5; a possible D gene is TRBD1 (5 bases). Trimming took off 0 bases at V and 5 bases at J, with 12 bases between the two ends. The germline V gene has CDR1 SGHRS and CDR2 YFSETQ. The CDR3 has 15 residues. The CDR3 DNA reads TGCGCCAGCAGCTTGGGGAATTCGGGGGATCAGCCCCAGCATTTT. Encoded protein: CASSLGNSGDQPQHF.

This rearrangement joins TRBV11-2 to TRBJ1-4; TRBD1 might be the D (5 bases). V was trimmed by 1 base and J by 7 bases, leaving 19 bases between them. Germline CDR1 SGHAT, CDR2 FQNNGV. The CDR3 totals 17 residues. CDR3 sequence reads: CASSLGKGNRILEKLFF. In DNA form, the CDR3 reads TGTGCCAGCAGCTTAGGGAAGGGGAACAGGATCCTTGAAAAACTGTTTTTT.

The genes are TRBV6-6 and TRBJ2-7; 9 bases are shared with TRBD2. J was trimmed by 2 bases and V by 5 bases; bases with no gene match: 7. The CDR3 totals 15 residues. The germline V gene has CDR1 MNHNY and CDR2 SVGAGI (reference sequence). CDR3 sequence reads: CASSPTSGATYEQYF. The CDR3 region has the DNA TGTGCCAGCAGTCCGACTAGCGGAGCCACCTACGAGCAGTACTTC.

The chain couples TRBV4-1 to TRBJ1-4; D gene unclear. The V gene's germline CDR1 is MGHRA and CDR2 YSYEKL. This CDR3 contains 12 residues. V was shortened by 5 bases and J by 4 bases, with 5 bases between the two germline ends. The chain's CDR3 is CASSNINEKLFF. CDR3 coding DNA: TGCGCCAGCAGCAACATTAATGAAAAACTGTTTTTT.

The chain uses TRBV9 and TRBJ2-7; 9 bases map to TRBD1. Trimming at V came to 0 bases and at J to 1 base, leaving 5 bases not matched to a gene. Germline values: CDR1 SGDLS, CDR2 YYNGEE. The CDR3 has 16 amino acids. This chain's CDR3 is CASSVGGQGKSYEQYF. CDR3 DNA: TGTGCCAGCAGCGTAGGGGGACAGGGAAAGTCCTACGAGCAGTACTTC.

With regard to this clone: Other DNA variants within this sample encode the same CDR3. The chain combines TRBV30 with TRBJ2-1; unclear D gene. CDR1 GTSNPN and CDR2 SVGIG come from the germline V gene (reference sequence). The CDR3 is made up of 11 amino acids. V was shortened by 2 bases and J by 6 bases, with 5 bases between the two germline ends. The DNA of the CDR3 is TGTGCCTGGAGTCTAGGCAATGAGCAGTTCTTC. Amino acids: CAWSLGNEQFF. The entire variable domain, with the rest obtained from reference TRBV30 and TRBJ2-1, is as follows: SQTIHQWPATLVQPVGSPLSLECTVEGTSNPNLYWYRQAAGRGLQLLFYSVGIGQISSEVPQNLSASRPQDRQFILSSKKLLLSDSGFYLCAWSLGNEQFFGPGTRLTVL.

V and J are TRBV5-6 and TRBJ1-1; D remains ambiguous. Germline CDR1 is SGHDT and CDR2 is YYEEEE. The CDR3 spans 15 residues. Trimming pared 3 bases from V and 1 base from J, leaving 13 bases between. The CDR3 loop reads CASSWAQSGNTEAFF. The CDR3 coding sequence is TGTGCCAGCAGCTGGGCCCAATCCGGGAACACTGAAGCTTTCTTT.

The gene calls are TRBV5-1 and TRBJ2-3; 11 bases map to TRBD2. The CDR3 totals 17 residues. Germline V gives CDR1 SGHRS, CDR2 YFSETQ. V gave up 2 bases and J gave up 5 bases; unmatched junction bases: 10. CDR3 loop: CASSFAYSSGGQDTQYF. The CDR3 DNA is TGCGCCAGCAGCTTCGCTTATTCTAGCGGGGGGCAAGATACGCAGTATTTT.

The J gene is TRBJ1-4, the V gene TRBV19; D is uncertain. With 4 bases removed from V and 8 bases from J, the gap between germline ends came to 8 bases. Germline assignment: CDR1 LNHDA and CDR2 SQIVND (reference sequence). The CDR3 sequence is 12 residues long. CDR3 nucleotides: TGTGCCAGTAGTACCCGGAGGGAAAAACTGTTTTTT. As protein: CASSTRREKLFF.

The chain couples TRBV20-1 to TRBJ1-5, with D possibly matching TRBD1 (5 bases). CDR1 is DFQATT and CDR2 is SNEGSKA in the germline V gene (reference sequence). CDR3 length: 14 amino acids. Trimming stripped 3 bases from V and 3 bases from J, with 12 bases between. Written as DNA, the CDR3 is TGCAGTGCTAGTGGGGCGCGAGACAATCAGCCCCAGCATTTT. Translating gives CSASGARDNQPQHF.